Detailed here is one T cell receptor beta chain. This same CDR3 is encoded by further DNA sequences in the sample. The PCR used 60 V beta and 13 J beta primers. Produced via immunoSEQ multiplex PCR; TCRdb's table is partial and in-frame only. The sample has approximately 36,000 clones; approximately 84% are singletons. Only patients with spare fresh-frozen tumor and over two years of follow-up were included. The sample belongs to a study of glioma-infiltrating T cells after dendritic cell vaccination. Study background: Between the early 2000s and the early 2010s, patients got autologous tumor lysate-pulsed dendritic cell vaccines. Dendritic cells derived from monocytes and pulsed with autologous tumor lysate formed the vaccine.

The sequences come from blood, collected before dendritic cell vaccination. This receptor was identified in a human donor with glioblastoma.

The CDR3 loop reads CASSLSAGYNSPLHF. The CDR3 DNA reads TGTGCCAGCAGCTTGTCTGCAGGCTATAATTCACCCCTCCACTTT. The chain is built from TRBV5-6 and TRBJ1-6; D gene unclear. Trimming left V 1 base short and J 3 bases short, with 8 bases between. CDR3 length: 15 residues. CDR1 is SGHDT, CDR2 YYEEEE, per germline. Full variable domain (remainder filled in from reference TRBV5-6 and TRBJ1-6): DAGVTQSPTHLIKTRGQQVTLRCSPKSGHDTVSWYQQALGQGPQFIFQYYEEEERQRGNFPDRFSGHQFPNYSSELNVNALLLGDSALYLCASSLSAGYNSPLHFGNGTRLTVT.